Presented here are 19 T cell receptor beta chains from one specimen sequenced in a study of T cell changes during pregnancy in multiple sclerosis. Sequencing was performed with immunoSEQ multiplex PCR; in TCRdb, only in-frame clones are kept and a portion is missing. The sample records around 130,000 clones, approximately 94% being singletons. Sample: peripheral blood, taken before pregnancy. Source of these receptors: a female donor with multiple sclerosis, enrolled in a pregnancy study.

The gene calls are TRBV5-6 and TRBJ2-7; 7 bases match TRBD2. The CDR3 is 16 amino acids. Germline assignment: CDR1 SGHDT and CDR2 YYEEEE. V trimming: 6 bases; J trimming: 2 bases; junction bases outside the gene matches: 14. CDR3 in amino acids: CASTWGGLGGTYEQYF. CDR3 coding DNA: TGTGCCAGCACTTGGGGAGGACTAGGCGGCACCTACGAGCAGTACTTC.

V is TRBV25-1 and J is TRBJ2-1, with 7 bases matching TRBD2. Germline assignment: CDR1 MGHDK and CDR2 SYGVNS. V gave up 4 bases and J gave up 9 bases; unmatched junction bases: 6. There are 13 residues in the CDR3. The CDR3 DNA reads as TGTGCCAGCAGTGCCGGTCCTAGCGGTGAGCAGTTCTTC. Translating it yields CASSAGPSGEQFF.

V is TRBV6-1 and J is TRBJ1-2, with 8 bases that match TRBD1. Trimming cost V 5 bases and J 3 bases; bases outside gene matches: 8. Germline V gene sequence: CDR1 MNHNS, CDR2 SASEGT. The CDR3 totals 15 residues. The DNA for the CDR3 is TGTGCCAGCAGTTTATTCGGACAGGGCGACTATGGCTACACCTTC. This encodes CASSLFGQGDYGYTF.

The V gene is TRBV10-3, the J gene TRBJ1-1; TRBD1 might be the D (5 bases). V shed 10 bases and J shed 4 bases, with 13 bases lying between them. The CDR3 sequence is 12 residues long. Germline CDR1 reads ENHRY; CDR2 reads SYGVKD. CDR3 protein: CATSEGVTEAFF. CDR3 in DNA: TGTGCCACGTCTGAAGGGGTCACTGAAGCTTTCTTT.

The gene calls are TRBV7-2 and TRBJ1-4; 9 bases fit TRBD1. The J segment lost 11 bases and the V segment lost 1 base, leaving 8 bases of the junction unmatched. There are 15 residues in the CDR3. Germline CDR1 reads SGHTA; CDR2 reads FQGNSA. CDR3 in DNA: TGTGCCAGCAGCTTAGGAGGGACAGGGAGAGGGAAACTGTTTTTT. Translation gives CASSLGGTGRGKLFF.

This chain connects TRBV5-1 to TRBJ2-7; TRBD2 aligns across 11 bases. CDR3 length: 14 residues. Looked up from germline, CDR1 is SGHRS and CDR2 is YFSETQ. V gave up 4 bases and J gave up 4 bases; unmatched junction bases: 4. Written as DNA, the CDR3 is TGCGCCAGCAGCCAAGGGACTAGCGGTTACGAGCAGTACTTC. This encodes CASSQGTSGYEQYF.

The gene calls are TRBV11-2 and TRBJ1-1; the match to TRBD1 covers 9 bases. Trimming took 3 bases from V and 7 from J; bases not matched to a gene: 6. From germline, CDR1 is SGHAT and CDR2 FQNNGV. The CDR3 loop spans 14 amino acids. The CDR3 region is CASSFGTGLNEAFF. Here the CDR3 DNA reads TGTGCCAGCAGCTTCGGGACAGGGTTAAATGAAGCTTTCTTT.

For the CDR3, the DNA is TGTGCCAGTAGTGTGGGTGGCCGGGAAACCGGGGAGCTGTTTTTT. Translating gives CASSVGGRETGELFF. The chain is built from TRBV19 and TRBJ2-2; D might be TRBD2 (5 bases). The CDR3 is made up of 15 amino acids. Trimming shortened V by 5 bases and J by 5 bases, and 15 bases separated the two germline ends. The germline CDR1 and CDR2 sequences are LNHDA and SQIVND (reference sequence).

J is TRBJ1-1 and V is TRBV29-1, with D maybe TRBD1 (6 bases). Trimming took off 4 bases at V and 7 bases at J, with 19 bases between the two ends. There are 14 residues in the CDR3. Germline CDR1 is SQVTM and CDR2 is ANQGSEA. The CDR3 is CSVVGGWGGGEAFF. CDR3 DNA sequence: TGCAGCGTTGTCGGAGGTTGGGGGGGCGGTGAAGCTTTCTTT.

This rearrangement joins TRBV5-6 to TRBJ2-7; no clear D. V was pared by 2 bases and J by 4 bases, with 13 bases between. The germline V gene encodes CDR1 SGHDT and CDR2 YYEEEE. There are 14 residues in the CDR3. CDR3 in amino acids: CASSFFEAGYEQYF. Written as DNA, the CDR3 is TGTGCCAGCAGCTTTTTCGAGGCCGGATACGAGCAGTACTTC.

V is TRBV5-4 and J is TRBJ2-7, with 9 positions matching TRBD2. The CDR3 loop spans 16 amino acids. The V gene's germline CDR1 is SGHNT and CDR2 YYREEE (reference sequence). V lost 3 bases to trimming and J lost 3 bases; unmatched junction nucleotides: 10. The CDR3 DNA reads as TGTGCCAGCAGCTCCGGAGGGACTAGCAGGGACTACGAGCAGTACTTC. Residues: CASSSGGTSRDYEQYF. Drawing the rest from reference TRBV5-4 and TRBJ2-7, the complete variable domain is ETGVTQSPTHLIKTRGQQVTLRCSSQSGHNTVSWYQQALGQGPQFIFQYYREEENGRGNFPPRFSGLQFPNYSSELNVNALELDDSALYLCASSSGGTSRDYEQYFGPGTRLTVT.

CDR3 nucleotide sequence: TGTGCCAGCTCACCGGGGGGTGCTAAAAATGAGCAGTTCTTC. It codes for CASSPGGAKNEQFF. The V call is TRBV18, the J call TRBJ2-1; possible D gene TRBD2, 6 bases. From germline, CDR1 is KGHSH and CDR2 LQKENI. V dropped 3 bases and J dropped 7 bases, with 13 bases sitting between them. The CDR3 runs to 14 residues.

The chain carries TRBV6-1 and TRBJ1-1, with a possible D match to TRBD1 (5 bases). The CDR3 runs 13 residues. In germline, CDR1 is MNHNS, CDR2 SASEGT. V lost 4 bases, J lost 0 bases, and 6 bases lay in between. CDR3 protein: CASSGQMNTEAFF. For the CDR3, the DNA is TGTGCCAGCAGTGGACAGATGAACACTGAAGCTTTCTTT.

In DNA form, the CDR3 reads TGCGCCAGCAGCCGACAGGACCCAGGAAACACCATATATTTT. Its protein product is CASSRQDPGNTIYF. The chain links TRBV5-1 to TRBJ1-3; TRBD1 might be the D (6 bases). V shed 4 bases and J shed 4 bases, with 12 bases lying between them. Germline V gene lookup returns CDR1 SGHRS and CDR2 YFSETQ. The length of the CDR3 is 14 residues.

CDR3 sequence (DNA): TGTGCCAGCAGGCGGGGGGCAGGGGACGAGCAGTACTTC. This encodes CASRRGAGDEQYF. The gene calls are TRBV2 and TRBJ2-7, with TRBD2 matching 8 bases. Germline assignment: CDR1 SNHLY and CDR2 FYNNEI. The CDR3 is made up of 13 amino acids. Losses at the gene ends were 6 bases for V and 5 bases for J; bases not matched to a gene: 6.

This sequence joins TRBV10-3 and TRBJ2-7, with 8 bases identical to TRBD1. This CDR3 contains 13 residues. The trim removed 6 bases at V and 2 bases at J, leaving 3 bases unmatched. In germline, CDR1 is ENHRY, CDR2 SYGVKD. The CDR3 nucleotides are TGTGCCATCAGGGACAGGGTCCCCTACGAGCAGTACTTC. Its protein product is CAIRDRVPYEQYF.

V is TRBV2 and J is TRBJ2-7; a possible D gene is TRBD2 (6 bases). Trimming took 3 bases from V and 2 from J, leaving 14 bases between them. Germline V gives CDR1 SNHLY, CDR2 FYNNEI. This CDR3 spans 15 amino acids. CDR3 sequence reads: CASSEWLAITYEQYF. CDR3 nucleotide sequence: TGTGCCAGCAGTGAGTGGCTAGCGATAACCTACGAGCAGTACTTC.

In this sample, this clone turned up once. V usage is TRBV5-1 and J usage is TRBJ2-3, with TRBD1 matching over 9 bases. Germline values: CDR1 SGHRS, CDR2 YFSETQ. CDR3 size: 15 residues. V shed 4 bases and J 4 bases; nucleotides not matched to a gene: 7. This CDR3 reads CASSLGTGRADTQYF. The CDR3 DNA sequence: TGCGCCAGCAGCCTCGGGACAGGGAGGGCAGATACGCAGTATTTT.

The chain is built from TRBV29-1 and TRBJ2-3; 7 bases line up with TRBD1. Per the germline V gene, CDR1 is SQVTM and CDR2 is ANQGSEA. V shed 6 bases, J shed 5 bases, and the junction held 11 bases outside the gene matches. CDR3 length: 14 amino acids. CDR3 amino acids: CSVALTGIKDTQYF. CDR3 sequence (DNA): TGCAGCGTCGCCCTGACAGGGATTAAAGATACGCAGTATTTT.